The clone carrying this T cell receptor (beta chain) was recorded many times. As yet, its antigen is unknown. This specimen belongs to a study of CD8+CD57+ T cells in acquired aplastic anemia. The overall study: The study obtained an average of 3.2 ug of DNA from sorted CD4+ and CD8+ cells.

The V gene lost 3 bases and the J gene lost 6 bases, with 6 bases spanning the gap. CDR1 and CDR2 (germline): WSHSY, SAAADI. This CDR3 comprises 12 residues. CDR3 and TCR beta VDJ profiling relied on a genomic DNA template. Each CDR3 protein is one row after TCRdb ran MiXCR on the reads. The data hold 150,000 or so distinct CDR3 sequences, with 63% observed a single time. Study-level findings and limits: Overlap between patients and controls comprised roughly 30 CD8+ CDR3 sequences.

Sequencing input: sorted CD4+, CD8+, or CD8+CD57+ T cells (not recorded which) from PBMCs. The sequence was obtained from a human donor in good health. This chain joins TRBV10-2 and TRBJ2-1, with TRBD1 as a possible D gene (6 bases). The CDR3 loop reads CASSEQGNEQFF. CDR3 nucleotides: TGCGCCAGCAGTGAACAGGGCAATGAGCAGTTCTTC.